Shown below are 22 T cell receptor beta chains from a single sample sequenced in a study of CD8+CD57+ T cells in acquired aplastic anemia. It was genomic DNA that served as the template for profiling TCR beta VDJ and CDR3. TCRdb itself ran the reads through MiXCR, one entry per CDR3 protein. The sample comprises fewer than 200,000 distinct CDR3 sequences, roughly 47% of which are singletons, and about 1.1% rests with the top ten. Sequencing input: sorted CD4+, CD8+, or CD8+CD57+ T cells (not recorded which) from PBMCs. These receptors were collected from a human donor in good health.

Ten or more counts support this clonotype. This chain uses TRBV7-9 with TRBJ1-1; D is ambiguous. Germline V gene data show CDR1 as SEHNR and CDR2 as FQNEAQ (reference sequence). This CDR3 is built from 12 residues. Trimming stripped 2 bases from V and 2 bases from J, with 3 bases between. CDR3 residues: CASSLSNTEAFF. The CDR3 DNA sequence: TGTGCCAGCAGCTTATCTAACACTGAAGCTTTCTTT.

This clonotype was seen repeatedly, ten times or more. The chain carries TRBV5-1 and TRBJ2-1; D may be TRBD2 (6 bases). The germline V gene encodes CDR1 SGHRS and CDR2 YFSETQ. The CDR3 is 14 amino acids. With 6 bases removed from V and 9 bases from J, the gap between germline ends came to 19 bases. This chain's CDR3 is CASKREATWGEQFF. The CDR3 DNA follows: TGCGCCAGCAAGAGGGAGGCCACTTGGGGTGAGCAGTTCTTC.

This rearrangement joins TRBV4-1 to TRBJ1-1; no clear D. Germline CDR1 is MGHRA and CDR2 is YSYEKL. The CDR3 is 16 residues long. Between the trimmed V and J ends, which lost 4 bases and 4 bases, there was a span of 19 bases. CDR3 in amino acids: CASSPQPEGISTEAFF. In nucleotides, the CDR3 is TGCGCCAGCAGCCCCCAACCTGAAGGGATCAGCACTGAAGCTTTCTTT.

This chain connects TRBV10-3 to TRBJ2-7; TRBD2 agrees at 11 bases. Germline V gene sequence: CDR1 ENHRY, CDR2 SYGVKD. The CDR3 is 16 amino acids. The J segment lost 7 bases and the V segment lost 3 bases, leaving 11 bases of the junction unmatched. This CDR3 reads CAISDSNTSGSKEQYF. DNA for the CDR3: TGTGCCATCAGTGATTCGAATACTAGCGGGAGTAAGGAGCAGTACTTC.

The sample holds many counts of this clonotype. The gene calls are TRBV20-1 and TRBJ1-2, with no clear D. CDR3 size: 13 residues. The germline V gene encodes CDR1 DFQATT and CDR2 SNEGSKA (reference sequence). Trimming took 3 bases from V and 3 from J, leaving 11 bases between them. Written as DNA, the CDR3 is TGCAGTGCTAGCTCGGGAGGACACTATGGCTACACCTTC. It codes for CSASSGGHYGYTF.

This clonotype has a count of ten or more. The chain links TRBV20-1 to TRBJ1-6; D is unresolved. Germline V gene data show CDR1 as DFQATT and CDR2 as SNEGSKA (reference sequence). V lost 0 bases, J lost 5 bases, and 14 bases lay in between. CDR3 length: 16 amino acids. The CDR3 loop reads CSARDGWQANNSPLHF. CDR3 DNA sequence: TGCAGTGCTAGAGATGGGTGGCAGGCGAATAATTCACCCCTCCACTTT.

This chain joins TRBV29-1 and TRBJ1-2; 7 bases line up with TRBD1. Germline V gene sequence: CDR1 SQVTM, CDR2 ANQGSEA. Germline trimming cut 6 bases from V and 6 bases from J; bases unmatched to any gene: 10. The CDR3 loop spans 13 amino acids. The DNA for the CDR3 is TGCAGCGTAGACCTAGGGACAGAAAATGGCTACACCTTC. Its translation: CSVDLGTENGYTF.

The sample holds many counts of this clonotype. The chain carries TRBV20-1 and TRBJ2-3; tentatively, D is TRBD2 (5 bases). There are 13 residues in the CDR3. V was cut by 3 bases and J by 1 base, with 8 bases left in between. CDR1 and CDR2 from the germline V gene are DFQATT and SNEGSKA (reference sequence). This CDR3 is CSARLAGTDTQYF. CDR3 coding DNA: TGCAGTGCTAGGCTAGCCGGCACAGATACGCAGTATTTT.

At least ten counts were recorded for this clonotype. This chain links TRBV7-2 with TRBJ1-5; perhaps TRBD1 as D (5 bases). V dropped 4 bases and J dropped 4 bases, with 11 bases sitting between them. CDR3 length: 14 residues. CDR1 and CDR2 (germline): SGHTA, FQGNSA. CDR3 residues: CASSSGGSNQPQHF. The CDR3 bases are TGTGCCAGCAGCTCTGGGGGTAGTAATCAGCCCCAGCATTTT.

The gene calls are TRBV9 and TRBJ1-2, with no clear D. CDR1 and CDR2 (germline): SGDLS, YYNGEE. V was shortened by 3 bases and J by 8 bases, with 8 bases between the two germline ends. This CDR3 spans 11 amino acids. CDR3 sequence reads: CASSDPAGYTF. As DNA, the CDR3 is TGTGCCAGCAGCGACCCCGCGGGCTACACCTTC.

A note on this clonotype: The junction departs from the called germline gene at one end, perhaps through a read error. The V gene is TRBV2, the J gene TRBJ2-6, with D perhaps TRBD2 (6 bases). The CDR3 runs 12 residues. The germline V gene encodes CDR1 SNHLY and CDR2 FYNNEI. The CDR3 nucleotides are TGTGCCAGCAGGCAGGGACTTAACACTGAAGCTTTC. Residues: CASRQGLNTEAF. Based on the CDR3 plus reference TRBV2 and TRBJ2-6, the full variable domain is EPEVTQTPSHQVTQMGQEVILRCVPISNHLYFYWYRQILGQKVEFLVSFYNNEISEKSEIFDDQFSVERPDGSNFTLKIRSTKLEDSAMYFCASRQGLNTEAFGAGSRLTVL.

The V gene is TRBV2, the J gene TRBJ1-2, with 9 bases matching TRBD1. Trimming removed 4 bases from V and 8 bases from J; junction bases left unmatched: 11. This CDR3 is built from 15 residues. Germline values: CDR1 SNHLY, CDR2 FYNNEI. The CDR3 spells CASSAIQQGAKGYTF. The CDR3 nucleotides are TGTGCCAGCAGTGCAATACAACAGGGGGCGAAAGGCTACACCTTC.

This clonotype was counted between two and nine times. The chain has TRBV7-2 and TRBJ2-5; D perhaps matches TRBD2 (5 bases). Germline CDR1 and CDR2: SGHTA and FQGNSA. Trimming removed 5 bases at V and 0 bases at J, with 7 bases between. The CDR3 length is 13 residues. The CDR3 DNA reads TGTGCCAGCAGCCGGACTTACCAAGAGACCCAGTACTTC. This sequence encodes CASSRTYQETQYF.

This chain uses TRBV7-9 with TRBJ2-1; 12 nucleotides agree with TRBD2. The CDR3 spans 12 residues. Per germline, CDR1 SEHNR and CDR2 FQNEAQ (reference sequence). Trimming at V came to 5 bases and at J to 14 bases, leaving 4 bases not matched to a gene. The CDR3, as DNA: TGTGCCAGCAGCGCAGGACTAGCGGGGAAGTTCTTC. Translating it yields CASSAGLAGKFF.

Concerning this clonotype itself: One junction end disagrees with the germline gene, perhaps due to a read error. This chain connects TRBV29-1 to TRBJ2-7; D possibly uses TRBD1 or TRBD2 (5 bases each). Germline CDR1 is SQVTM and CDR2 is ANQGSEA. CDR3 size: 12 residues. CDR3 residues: CSVHIRDLGQCF. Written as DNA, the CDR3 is TGCAGCGTTCATATTCGGGACCTCGGGCAGTGCTTC.

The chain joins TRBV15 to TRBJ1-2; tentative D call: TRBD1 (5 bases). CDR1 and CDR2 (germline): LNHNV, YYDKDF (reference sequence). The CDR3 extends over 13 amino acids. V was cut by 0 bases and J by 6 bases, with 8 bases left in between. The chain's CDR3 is CATSREEGDGYTF. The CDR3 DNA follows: TGTGCCACCAGCAGAGAGGAAGGGGATGGCTACACCTTC.

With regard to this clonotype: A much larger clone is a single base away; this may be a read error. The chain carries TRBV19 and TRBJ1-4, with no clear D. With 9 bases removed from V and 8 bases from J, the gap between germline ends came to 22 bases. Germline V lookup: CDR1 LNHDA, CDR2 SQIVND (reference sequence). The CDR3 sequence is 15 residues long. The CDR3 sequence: CASSPATLGKEKLFF. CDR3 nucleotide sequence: TGTGCCAGCAGCCCCGCGACATTAGGGAAGGAAAAACTGTTTTTT.

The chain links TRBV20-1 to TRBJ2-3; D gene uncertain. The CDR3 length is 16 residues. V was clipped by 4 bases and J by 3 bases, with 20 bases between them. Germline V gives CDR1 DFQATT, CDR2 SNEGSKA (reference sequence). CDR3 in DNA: TGCAGTGCTACACCTGATGGCTTCCAAATAACAGATACGCAGTATTTT. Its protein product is CSATPDGFQITDTQYF.

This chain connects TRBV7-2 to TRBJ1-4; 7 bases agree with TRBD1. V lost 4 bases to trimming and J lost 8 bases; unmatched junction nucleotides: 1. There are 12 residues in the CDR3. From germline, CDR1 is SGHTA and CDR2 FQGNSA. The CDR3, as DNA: TGTGCCAGCAGCTCACAGGGGGAAAAACTGTTTTTT. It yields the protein CASSSQGEKLFF.

CDR3 coding DNA: TGTGCCAGCAGCTTGAGCGACATAGCCAAAAACATTCAGTACTTC. It codes for CASSLSDIAKNIQYF. This sequence joins TRBV5-4 and TRBJ2-4, with D unresolved. Germline-derived CDR1 and CDR2 are SGHNT and YYREEE (reference sequence). Trimming shortened V by 1 base and J by 0 bases, and 8 bases separated the two germline ends. The CDR3 is made up of 15 amino acids.

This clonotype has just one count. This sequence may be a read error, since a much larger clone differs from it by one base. The CDR3 DNA is TGTGCCAGCAGCCTATTACAGGGAGGACAGGCGGAGACCCTGTACTTC. Its translation is CASSLLQGGQAETLYF. The chain recombines TRBV7-3 with TRBJ2-5; D is possibly TRBD1 (7 bases). This CDR3 is built from 16 residues. Germline V gene data show CDR1 as SGHTA and CDR2 as FQGTGA. Looking up the rest from reference TRBV7-3 and TRBJ2-5 gives the full variable domain: GAGVSQTPSNKVTEKGKYVELRCDPISGHTALYWYRQSLGQGPEFLIYFQGTGAADDSGLPNDRFFAVRPEGSVSTLKIQRTERGDSAVYLCASSLLQGGQAETLYFGPGTRLLVL.

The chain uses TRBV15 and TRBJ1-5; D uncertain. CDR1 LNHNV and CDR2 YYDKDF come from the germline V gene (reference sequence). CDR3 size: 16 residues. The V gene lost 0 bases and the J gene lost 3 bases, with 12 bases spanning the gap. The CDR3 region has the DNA TGTGCCACCAGCAGAGATCTTGCTGGGGTCAATCAGCCCCAGCATTTT. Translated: CATSRDLAGVNQPQHF.